These T cell receptor beta chains were read from a single sample in a study of radiotherapy plus CTLA-4 blockade in lung cancer. The data were produced by immunoSEQ multiplex PCR, yet TCRdb's version contains in-frame clones alone and is incomplete. The sample yields around 100,000 clones, more than 65% seen once. The sample in question was peripheral blood, obtained from a patient treated with radiotherapy plus ipilimumab. Receptor source: a human donor with non-small cell lung cancer that progressed on radiotherapy plus ipilimumab. Some clones in this sample may be carry-over from other donors' samples. Both conserved end residues are part of each CDR3. A D gene is named only where the DNA matches it firmly. Expanded clones get a size class; other rows say once, few or many, or leave the size out.

>TRBV30|TRBJ1-2|13|NA|NA
TGTGCCTGGAGTGTAAGGGTAGGCGGCGGCTACACCTTC
CAWSVRVGGGYTF
>TRBV4-3|TRBJ2-7|15|NA|NA
TGCGCCAGCAGCCACGGCTTGGGGGTATCCTACGAGCAGTACTTC
CASSHGLGVSYEQYF
>TRBV25-1|TRBJ2-3|16|NA|NA
TGTGCCAGCAGTGAATATGTTGCGGGGAGGACAGATACGCAGTATTTT
CASSEYVAGRTDTQYF
>TRBV2|TRBJ2-5|12|NA|NA
TGTGCCGGGGGCAGTTTCCAAGAGACCCAGTACTTC
CAGGSFQETQYF
>TRBV18|TRBJ2-7|16|medium-sized|TRBD1
TGTGCCAGCTGTTCGAGCGAGACAGGGCACTCCTACGAGCAGTACTTC
CASCSSETGHSYEQYF
>TRBV7-9|TRBJ1-6|14|NA|TRBD1
TGTGCCAGCAGCGCCCGGGACAGGGATACACCCCTCCACTTT
CASSARDRDTPLHF
>TRBV25-1|TRBJ1-3|14|NA|NA
TGTGCCAGCAGTAATGCAGGGATCGGAAACACCATATATTTT
CASSNAGIGNTIYF
>TRBV11-3|TRBJ2-7|15|NA|NA
TGTGCCAGCAGCGCCCAACAGGGAAAAGGCAACGAGCAGTACTTC
CASSAQQGKGNEQYF
>TRBV19|TRBJ2-2|14|few|NA
TGTGCCAGTAGCCCTCGGGCTGGGTCCGGGGAGCTGTTTTTT
CASSPRAGSGELFF
>TRBV14|TRBJ1-1|13|NA|NA
TGTGCCAGCAGCCAAGATAGAAACACTGAAGCTTTCTTT
CASSQDRNTEAFF
>TRBV6-1|TRBJ1-1|13|NA|TRBD1
TGTGCCAGCAGCAGACAGGGATGGACTGAAGCTTTCTTT
CASSRQGWTEAFF
>TRBV5-1|TRBJ2-7|13|NA|NA
TGCGCCAGCAGCTTCGGTCTCTCCTACGAGCAGTACTTC
CASSFGLSYEQYF
>TRBV4-2|TRBJ2-2|14|once|TRBD1
TGTGCCACCCGGGACAGGGTTTATGGCGGGGAGCTGTTTTTT
CATRDRVYGGELFF
>TRBV5-1|TRBJ2-5|15|NA|NA
TGCGCCAGCAGCTTGGAGGGGCCGTACCAAGAGACCCAGTACTTC
CASSLEGPYQETQYF
>TRBV7-9|TRBJ2-7|13|NA|NA
TGTGCCAGCAGCGCTATTGACGGCCACGAGCAGTACTTC
CASSAIDGHEQYF
>TRBV10-3|TRBJ1-1|13|few|NA
TGTGCCATCACCGGGGGCGCGAACACTGAAGCTTTCTTT
CAITGGANTEAFF